This T cell receptor (beta chain) was retrieved from a study of T-cell memory formation after mild COVID-19. One entry per CDR3 protein, called by TCRdb with MiXCR from the 5' RACE reads. The sample records about 260,000 distinct CDR3 sequences, around 17% being singletons. There are a few counts of this clonotype. CDR1 and CDR2 (germline): LGHNA, YNFKEQ. V trimming: 3 bases; J trimming: 4 bases; junction bases outside the gene matches: 6. The CDR3 covers 16 residues. Sequenced material: PBMCs or a T cell subset sorted from them (not recorded which). V is TRBV4-2 and J is TRBJ1-1; 12 bases agree with TRBD1. The sequence came from a young man who had mild COVID-19 (a few samples of this study predate the infection). Cell type and time point are not known. CDR3 loop: CASSQGQGAMGTEAFF. The CDR3 DNA follows: TGTGCCAGCAGCCAGGGACAGGGGGCCATGGGCACTGAAGCTTTCTTT.